This record covers a single T cell receptor (beta chain). Data came from immunoSEQ multiplex PCR; TCRdb stores just in-frame clones and leaves some out. The table shows approximately 1,000,000 clones, with 77% occurring only once. These data belong to a study of shared clonotypes between healthy human individuals. Sequencing input: memory CD4+ T cells from PBMCs. Subset here: CD45RA-negative fraction. This sequence was found in a man between 18 and 29 years old in good health. Some clones in this sample may be carry-over from other donors' samples.

CDR3 in DNA: TGTGCCAGCTCACAACGGACAGGGGACAACTATGGCTACACCTTC. It encodes CASSQRTGDNYGYTF. The V and J genes are TRBV18 and TRBJ1-2; TRBD1 aligns across 9 bases. Germline lookup yields CDR1 KGHSH and CDR2 LQKENI. This CDR3 is 15 amino acids long. With 4 bases clipped from V and 2 bases from J, the junction kept 5 bases outside the gene matches. Combining the CDR3 with reference TRBV18 and TRBJ1-2 gives the whole variable domain NAGVMQNPRHLVRRRGQEARLRCSPMKGHSHVYWYRQLPEEGLKFMVYLQKENIIDESGMPKERFSAEFPKEGPSILRIQQVVRGDSAAYFCASSQRTGDNYGYTFGSGTRLTVV.